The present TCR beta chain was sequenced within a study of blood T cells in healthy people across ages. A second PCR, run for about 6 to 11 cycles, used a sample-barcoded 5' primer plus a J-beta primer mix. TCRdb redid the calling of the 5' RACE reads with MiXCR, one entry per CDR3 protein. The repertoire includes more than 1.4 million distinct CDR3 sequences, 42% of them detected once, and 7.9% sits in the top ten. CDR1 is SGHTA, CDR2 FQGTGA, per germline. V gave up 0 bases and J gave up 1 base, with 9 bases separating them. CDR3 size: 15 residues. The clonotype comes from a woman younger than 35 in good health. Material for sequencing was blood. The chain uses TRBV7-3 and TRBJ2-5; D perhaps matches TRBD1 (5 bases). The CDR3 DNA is TGTGCCAGCAGCTTAACCGACAGCCCCCAAGAGACCCAGTACTTC. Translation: CASSLTDSPQETQYF.